The 3 T cell receptor beta chains in this list originate from one sample, sequenced in a study of siplizumab effects on memory and regulatory T cells (dated by TCRdb to between 2018 and 2021). Library creation used the immunoSEQ multiplex PCR assay. TCRdb's version of the immuneACCESS table is confined to in-frame rearrangements and falls short of the full clone set. An unresolved V gene accounts for under half of the shortfall where checked; the remainder is of unknown origin. Recorded for this sample are 95,000 to 100,000 clones; 85% to 95% of them occurred a single time. The ten largest account for around 12% of the sample. What was sequenced was non-Treg CD4+ T cells sorted from blood. Read against the paper, the sample's cell subset or site label means: FACS-sorted unstimulated CD4+ non-regulatory T cells. Source of these receptors: a human donor in good health.

The chain recombines TRBV27 with TRBJ1-1; D perhaps matches TRBD1 (5 bases). Germline-derived CDR1 and CDR2 are MNHEY and SMNVEV (reference sequence). V lost 7 bases and J 8 bases, leaving 20 bases between the germline ends. CDR3 length equals 14 residues. The CDR3 here is CASKFLTGDKEAFF. CDR3 DNA sequence: TGTGCCAGCAAGTTCTTAACAGGAGATAAAGAAGCTTTCTTT.

The chain combines TRBV7-2 with TRBJ2-1, with TRBD2 as a possible D gene (5 bases). The CDR3 length is 13 residues. V was shortened by 5 bases and J by 0 bases, with 5 bases between the two germline ends. The germline CDR1 and CDR2 sequences are SGHTA and FQGNSA. CDR3 amino acids: CASSRGSYNEQFF. The DNA for the CDR3 is TGTGCCAGCAGCCGGGGCTCCTACAATGAGCAGTTCTTC. Drawing the rest from reference TRBV7-2 and TRBJ2-1, the complete variable domain is GAGVSQSPSNKVTEKGKDVELRCDPISGHTALYWYRQSLGQGLEFLIYFQGNSAPDKSGLPSDRFSAERTGGSVSTLTIQRTQQEDSAVYLCASSRGSYNEQFFGPGTRLTVL.

The V call is TRBV29-1, the J call TRBJ1-2, with 11 nucleotides matching TRBD1. V lost 7 bases and J lost 7; bases outside the gene matches: 8. Germline values: CDR1 SQVTM, CDR2 ANQGSEA. This CDR3 region has 13 residues. In nucleotides, the CDR3 is TGCAGCGAGCTGGGACAGGGGGGTGGTGGCTACACCTTC. It translates to CSELGQGGGGYTF.